Listed below are T cell receptor beta chains from one sample, sequenced in a study of blood T cell repertoires in COVID-19. Assay: immunoSEQ multiplex PCR; the TCRdb copy retains only in-frame clones and omits some. The sample contains 80,000 to 90,000 clones, 70% to 85% of which appear only once. The sequenced material came from peripheral blood. These receptors were collected from a man aged 65-85 years with acute or convalescent COVID-19. Each CDR3 is given with its conserved first and last residue. The D gene is left open where the match is weak. A row's size may be missing; if present it is once, few, many or a size class.

J gene: TRBJ1-5; clone size: NA; D gene: NA; V gene: TRBV7-9; CDR3 protein: CASSLDLNSNQPQHF; CDR3 DNA: TGTGCCAGCAGCTTAGATCTTAATAGCAATCAGCCCCAGCATTTT
J gene: TRBJ1-4; clone size: NA; D gene: TRBD1; V gene: TRBV30; CDR3 protein: CAWSVRDRGEIETNEKLFF; CDR3 DNA: TGTGCCTGGAGTGTGAGGGACAGGGGAGAGATTGAGACTAATGAAAAACTGTTTTTT
J gene: TRBJ1-6; clone size: NA; D gene: TRBD1; V gene: TRBV27; CDR3 protein: CASSSQGAGSPLHF; CDR3 DNA: TGTGCCAGCAGTTCGCAGGGGGCGGGTTCACCCCTCCACTTT
J gene: TRBJ2-2; clone size: NA; D gene: TRBD2; V gene: TRBV28; CDR3 protein: CASSSHTSGGTRELFF; CDR3 DNA: TGTGCCAGCAGCTCCCATACTAGCGGCGGGACCAGGGAGCTGTTTTTT
J gene: TRBJ1-1; clone size: NA; D gene: NA; V gene: TRBV19; CDR3 protein: CASSFSGGTEAFF; CDR3 DNA: TGTGCCAGTAGTTTCTCGGGGGGAACTGAAGCTTTCTTT
J gene: TRBJ1-2; clone size: once; D gene: TRBD1; V gene: TRBV5-1; CDR3 protein: CASSLGPDRTNGYTF; CDR3 DNA: TGCGCCAGCAGCTTGGGACCGGACAGGACAAATGGCTACACCTTC
J gene: TRBJ2-2; clone size: once; D gene: TRBD2; V gene: TRBV5-4; CDR3 protein: CASSLVAGAGGELFF; CDR3 DNA: TGTGCCAGCAGCTTAGTAGCGGGGGCGGGCGGGGAGCTGTTTTTT
J gene: TRBJ1-5; clone size: NA; D gene: TRBD1; V gene: TRBV28; CDR3 protein: CASSLSRRGQGDYQPQHF; CDR3 DNA: TGTGCCAGCAGTTTATCACGCCGTGGACAGGGAGATTATCAGCCCCAGCATTTT
J gene: TRBJ1-2; clone size: NA; D gene: TRBD1; V gene: TRBV5-6; CDR3 protein: CASSFGQGNYGYTF; CDR3 DNA: TGTGCCAGCAGCTTCGGACAGGGAAACTATGGCTACACCTTC
J gene: TRBJ1-1; clone size: NA; D gene: NA; V gene: TRBV5-1; CDR3 protein: CASSSRGGNTEAFF; CDR3 DNA: TGCGCCAGCAGTTCCAGGGGCGGGAACACTGAAGCTTTCTTT
J gene: TRBJ1-4; clone size: NA; D gene: NA; V gene: TRBV29-1; CDR3 protein: CSVEPTGDNEKLFF; CDR3 DNA: TGCAGCGTTGAACCGACAGGTGATAATGAAAAACTGTTTTTT
J gene: TRBJ2-4; clone size: NA; D gene: NA; V gene: TRBV2; CDR3 protein: CASSGTGAGIAKNIQYF; CDR3 DNA: TGTGCCAGCAGCGGTACAGGAGCAGGCATAGCCAAAAACATTCAGTACTTC
J gene: TRBJ1-1; clone size: NA; D gene: NA; V gene: TRBV4-1; CDR3 protein: CASSKGVNTEAFF; CDR3 DNA: TGCGCCAGCAGCAAGGGGGTGAACACTGAAGCTTTCTTT
J gene: TRBJ2-3; clone size: once; D gene: TRBD2; V gene: TRBV4-2; CDR3 protein: CASSQAGLAGGPIDTQYF; CDR3 DNA: TGTGCCAGCAGCCAAGCGGGACTAGCGGGGGGGCCGATAGATACGCAGTATTTT
J gene: TRBJ1-1; clone size: NA; D gene: NA; V gene: TRBV6-2/TRBV6-3; CDR3 protein: CASSYSIPGYTEAFF; CDR3 DNA: TGTGCCAGCAGTTACTCGATACCGGGTTACACTGAAGCTTTCTTT
J gene: TRBJ1-2; clone size: few; D gene: TRBD1; V gene: TRBV9; CDR3 protein: CASRADRLDGYTF; CDR3 DNA: TGTGCCAGCAGAGCGGACAGGTTGGATGGCTACACCTTC
J gene: TRBJ2-1; clone size: NA; D gene: TRBD2; V gene: TRBV30; CDR3 protein: CAWSVPASGGNEQFF; CDR3 DNA: TGTGCCTGGAGTGTACCCGCTAGCGGGGGAAATGAGCAGTTCTTC
J gene: TRBJ1-6; clone size: NA; D gene: TRBD1; V gene: TRBV7-9; CDR3 protein: CASSFGQDNSPLHF; CDR3 DNA: TGTGCCAGCAGCTTTGGACAGGATAATTCACCCCTCCACTTT
J gene: TRBJ1-1; clone size: NA; D gene: NA; V gene: TRBV27; CDR3 protein: CASSFSTGDEAFF; CDR3 DNA: TGTGCCAGCAGTTTCTCAACAGGTGATGAAGCTTTCTTT
J gene: TRBJ2-1; clone size: NA; D gene: TRBD1; V gene: TRBV7-6; CDR3 protein: CASSLDGTGSHNEQFF; CDR3 DNA: TGTGCCAGCAGCTTAGACGGGACAGGGTCACACAATGAGCAGTTCTTC
J gene: TRBJ2-3; clone size: NA; D gene: TRBD2; V gene: TRBV4-2; CDR3 protein: CASSSRTSGGTDTQYF; CDR3 DNA: TGTGCCAGCAGCTCAAGGACTAGCGGGGGCACAGATACGCAGTATTTT
J gene: TRBJ1-1; clone size: NA; D gene: TRBD1; V gene: TRBV5-1; CDR3 protein: CASSTGQPNTEAFF; CDR3 DNA: TGCGCCAGCAGTACGGGACAGCCGAACACTGAAGCTTTCTTT
J gene: TRBJ2-1; clone size: NA; D gene: NA; V gene: TRBV19; CDR3 protein: CASSIEPENNEQFF; CDR3 DNA: TGTGCCAGTAGTATAGAGCCGGAGAACAATGAGCAGTTCTTC
J gene: TRBJ2-3; clone size: NA; D gene: TRBD1; V gene: TRBV6-6; CDR3 protein: CASSSRDRVRDTQYF; CDR3 DNA: TGTGCCAGCAGTAGCCGGGACAGGGTCAGAGATACGCAGTATTTT
J gene: TRBJ2-3; clone size: NA; D gene: NA; V gene: TRBV2; CDR3 protein: CASSSGRGPDTQYF; CDR3 DNA: TGTGCCAGCAGTAGTGGCAGGGGCCCAGATACGCAGTATTTT
J gene: TRBJ1-5; clone size: NA; D gene: TRBD1; V gene: TRBV6-6; CDR3 protein: CASSYGTVNQPQHF; CDR3 DNA: TGTGCCAGCAGTTACGGGACAGTTAATCAGCCCCAGCATTTT
J gene: TRBJ1-5; clone size: NA; D gene: TRBD1; V gene: TRBV19; CDR3 protein: CASSIGQGRGIDQPQHF; CDR3 DNA: TGTGCCAGTAGTATCGGACAGGGGAGGGGTATAGATCAGCCCCAGCATTTT
J gene: TRBJ1-5; clone size: NA; D gene: TRBD1; V gene: TRBV10-3; CDR3 protein: CAISLTGESQPQHF; CDR3 DNA: TGTGCCATCAGCCTTACAGGGGAAAGTCAGCCCCAGCATTTT
J gene: TRBJ2-3; clone size: NA; D gene: NA; V gene: TRBV5-4; CDR3 protein: CASSLPTSTDTQYF; CDR3 DNA: TGTGCCAGCAGCTTACCTACTAGCACAGATACGCAGTATTTT
J gene: TRBJ2-3; clone size: NA; D gene: TRBD1; V gene: TRBV2; CDR3 protein: CASIRFRGRSADTQYF; CDR3 DNA: TGTGCCAGCATCCGATTCAGGGGGCGAAGTGCAGATACGCAGTATTTT
J gene: TRBJ1-3; clone size: NA; D gene: NA; V gene: TRBV12-5; CDR3 protein: CASEGAGNTIYF; CDR3 DNA: TGTGCTAGCGAGGGGGCTGGAAACACCATATATTTT
J gene: TRBJ1-1; clone size: NA; D gene: NA; V gene: TRBV28; CDR3 protein: CASSLLQGLLNTEAFF; CDR3 DNA: TGTGCCAGCAGTTTACTTCAGGGCCTCCTGAACACTGAAGCTTTCTTT
J gene: TRBJ1-1; clone size: NA; D gene: TRBD1; V gene: TRBV27; CDR3 protein: CASSLRDRGRRKGEAFF; CDR3 DNA: TGTGCCAGCAGCCTCCGGGACAGGGGGCGTAGGAAGGGTGAAGCTTTCTTT
J gene: TRBJ2-5; clone size: NA; D gene: NA; V gene: TRBV5-6; CDR3 protein: CASTSPRGATETQYF; CDR3 DNA: TGTGCCAGCACCTCTCCTCGCGGGGCGACGGAGACCCAGTACTTC
J gene: TRBJ2-7; clone size: NA; D gene: NA; V gene: TRBV7-9; CDR3 protein: CAFGGNLNEQYF; CDR3 DNA: TGTGCCTTCGGGGGAAATCTAAACGAGCAGTACTTC
J gene: TRBJ1-5; clone size: NA; D gene: NA; V gene: TRBV5-6; CDR3 protein: CASSLGGRVNQPQHF; CDR3 DNA: TGTGCCAGCAGCTTGGGAGGCAGGGTCAATCAGCCCCAGCATTTT
J gene: TRBJ1-5; clone size: NA; D gene: NA; V gene: TRBV24-1; CDR3 protein: CATSDPRRGSNQPQHF; CDR3 DNA: TGTGCCACCAGTGATCCCCGGAGGGGCAGCAATCAGCCCCAGCATTTT
J gene: TRBJ2-1; clone size: once; D gene: NA; V gene: TRBV5-5; CDR3 protein: CASSQDPVGEQFF; CDR3 DNA: TGTGCCAGCAGCCAAGACCCCGTCGGGGAGCAGTTCTTC
J gene: TRBJ2-2; clone size: NA; D gene: NA; V gene: TRBV6-5; CDR3 protein: CASRRDFLEELFF; CDR3 DNA: TGTGCCAGCAGGCGGGACTTTCTGGAGGAGCTGTTTTTT
J gene: TRBJ2-2; clone size: once; D gene: NA; V gene: TRBV12-3/TRBV12-4; CDR3 protein: CASSLRGELFF; CDR3 DNA: TGTGCCAGCAGTTTGCGGGGGGAGCTGTTTTTT
J gene: TRBJ2-5; clone size: NA; D gene: NA; V gene: TRBV2; CDR3 protein: CASSEVGGTQYF; CDR3 DNA: TGTGCCAGCAGTGAAGTGGGAGGGACCCAGTACTTC
J gene: TRBJ1-4; clone size: NA; D gene: TRBD1; V gene: TRBV7-9; CDR3 protein: CASSAGQAYSNEKLFF; CDR3 DNA: TGTGCCAGCAGCGCCGGACAGGCCTATTCTAATGAAAAACTGTTTTTT
J gene: TRBJ1-1; clone size: NA; D gene: TRBD1; V gene: TRBV5-1; CDR3 protein: CASSHLTGSDTEAFF; CDR3 DNA: TGCGCCAGCAGCCATCTGACAGGGTCGGACACTGAAGCTTTCTTT
J gene: TRBJ2-2; clone size: NA; D gene: NA; V gene: TRBV7-2; CDR3 protein: CASSLVRGNTGELFF; CDR3 DNA: TGTGCCAGCAGCTTAGTCCGGGGGAACACCGGGGAGCTGTTTTTT
J gene: TRBJ1-6; clone size: few; D gene: NA; V gene: TRBV7-2; CDR3 protein: CASSPDSKNSPLHF; CDR3 DNA: TGTGCCAGCAGTCCCGACAGTAAAAATTCACCCCTCCACTTT
J gene: TRBJ1-2; clone size: NA; D gene: TRBD1; V gene: TRBV14; CDR3 protein: CASSLTGTGGDGYTF; CDR3 DNA: TGTGCCAGCAGCCTGACCGGGACAGGGGGCGATGGCTACACCTTC
J gene: TRBJ1-1; clone size: few; D gene: NA; V gene: TRBV18; CDR3 protein: CASSPPGGYYTEAFF; CDR3 DNA: TGTGCCAGCTCACCCCCGGGAGGATACTACACTGAAGCTTTCTTT